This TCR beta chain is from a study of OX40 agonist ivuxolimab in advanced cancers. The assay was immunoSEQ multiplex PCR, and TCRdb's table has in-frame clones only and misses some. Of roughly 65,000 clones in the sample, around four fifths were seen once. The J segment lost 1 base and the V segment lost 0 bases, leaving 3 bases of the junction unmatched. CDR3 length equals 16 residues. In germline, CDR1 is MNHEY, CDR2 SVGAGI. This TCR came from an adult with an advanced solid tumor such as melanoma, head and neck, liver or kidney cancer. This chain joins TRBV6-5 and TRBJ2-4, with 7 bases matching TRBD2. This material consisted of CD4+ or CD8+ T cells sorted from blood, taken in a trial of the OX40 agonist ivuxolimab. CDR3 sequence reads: CASSYSGGTAKNIQYF. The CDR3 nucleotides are TGTGCCAGCAGTTACTCCGGGGGGACGGCCAAAAACATTCAGTACTTC.